A single sample is the source of the 4 T cell receptor beta chains below, sequenced in a study of graft-versus-host responses after intestinal transplantation. These TCRs are of unknown antigen specificity. The protocol was immunoSEQ multiplex PCR, while the TCRdb copy is restricted to in-frame clones and leaves out a portion. The repertoire has tens of thousands of clones, more than 70% of them found once; the top ten carry 0.55% to 0.65%. The specimen comprised unstimulated CD4+ T cells sorted from spleen or lymph node cells, sampled before transplant. The receptors here all came from a human donor who was the organ donor for an intestinal transplant.

J is TRBJ2-3 and V is TRBV18, with 8 bases fitting TRBD2. The CDR3 sequence is 17 residues long. With 2 bases clipped from V and 0 bases from J, the junction kept 7 bases outside the gene matches. Germline-derived CDR1 and CDR2 are KGHSH and LQKENI. CDR3: CASSPMRSGSSTDTQYF. The CDR3 DNA sequence: TGTGCCAGCTCACCAATGAGAAGCGGGAGCAGCACAGATACGCAGTATTTT.

This sequence joins TRBV5-1 and TRBJ2-7; 9 bases align to TRBD2. V was pared by 2 bases and J by 1 base, with 13 bases of the junction left unmatched. The CDR3 is made up of 18 amino acids. Germline CDR1 reads SGHRS; CDR2 reads YFSETQ. This chain's CDR3 is CASSFGSGSPTPSYEQYF. The CDR3 DNA reads TGCGCCAGCAGCTTTGGTAGCGGGAGCCCAACACCTTCCTACGAGCAGTACTTC.

The gene calls are TRBV27 and TRBJ2-1; TRBD2 aligns across 8 bases. Germline V lookup: CDR1 MNHEY, CDR2 SMNVEV (reference sequence). The junction had 8 bases not matched to a gene; V was cut back by 5 bases and J by 8 bases. The CDR3 extends over 14 amino acids. CDR3 coding DNA: TGTGCCAGCAGTCCCCGGGCTAGCGGGTATGAGCAGTTCTTC. Its translation: CASSPRASGYEQFF.

The chain recombines TRBV6-5 with TRBJ2-7, with TRBD2 matching over 8 bases. J lost 2 bases, V lost 6 bases, and 6 bases had no gene match. Germline CDR1 and CDR2: MNHEY and SVGAGI. This CDR3 contains 14 residues. This CDR3 reads CASSPGRDPYEQYF. CDR3 bases: TGTGCCAGCAGCCCCGGGAGGGACCCCTACGAGCAGTACTTC.